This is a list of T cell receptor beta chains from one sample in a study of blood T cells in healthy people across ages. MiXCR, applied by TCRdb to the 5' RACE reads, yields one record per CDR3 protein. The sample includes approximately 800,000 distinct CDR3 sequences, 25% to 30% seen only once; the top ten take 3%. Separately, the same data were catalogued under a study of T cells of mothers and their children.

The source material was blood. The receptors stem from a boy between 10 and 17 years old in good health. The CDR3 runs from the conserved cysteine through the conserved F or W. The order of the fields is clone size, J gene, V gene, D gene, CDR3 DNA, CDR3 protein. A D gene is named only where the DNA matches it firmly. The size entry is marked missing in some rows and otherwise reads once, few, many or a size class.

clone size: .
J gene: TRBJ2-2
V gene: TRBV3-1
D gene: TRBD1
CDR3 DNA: TGTGCCAGCAGCTTAAAGGGGACAGGGAACACCGGGGAGCTGTTTTTT
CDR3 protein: CASSLKGTGNTGELFF

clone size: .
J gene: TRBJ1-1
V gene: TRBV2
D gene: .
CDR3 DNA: TGTGCCAGCAGTGAAGAAGACGCTGAAGCTTTCTTT
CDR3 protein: CASSEEDAEAFF

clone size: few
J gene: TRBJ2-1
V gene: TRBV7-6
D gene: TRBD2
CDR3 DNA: TGTGCCAGCAGCCCCAGATCTAGCGGGGGATACAATGAGCAGTTCTTC
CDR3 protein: CASSPRSSGGYNEQFF

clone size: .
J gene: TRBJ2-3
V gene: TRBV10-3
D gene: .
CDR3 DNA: TGTGCCATCAGTGTGCGGTTAGAGCCTTGGGGGCAGTATTTT
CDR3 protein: CAISVRLEPWGQYF

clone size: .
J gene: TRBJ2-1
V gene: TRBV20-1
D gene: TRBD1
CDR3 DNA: TGCAGTGCTTCACAGGGGGCTCGGGAGCAGTTCTTC
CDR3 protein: CSASQGAREQFF

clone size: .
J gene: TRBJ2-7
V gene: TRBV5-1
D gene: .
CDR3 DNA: TGCGCCAGCAGCTTGGATCCAGGGGAGGTGTACGAGCAGTACTTC
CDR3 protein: CASSLDPGEVYEQYF

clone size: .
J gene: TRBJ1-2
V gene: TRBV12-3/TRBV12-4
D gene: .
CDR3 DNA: TGTGCCAGCAGCCCAGGGATCAATGGCTACACCTTC
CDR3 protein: CASSPGINGYTF

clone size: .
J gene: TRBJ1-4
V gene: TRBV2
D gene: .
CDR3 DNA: TGCGCCAGCAGTGAACAGAAGCCCGATGAAAAACTGTTTTTT
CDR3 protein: CASSEQKPDEKLFF

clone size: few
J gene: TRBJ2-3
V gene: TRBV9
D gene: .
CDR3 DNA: TGTGCCAGCAGCGTTGGGGGCCTTCGAGCAGATACGCAGTATTTT
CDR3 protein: CASSVGGLRADTQYF

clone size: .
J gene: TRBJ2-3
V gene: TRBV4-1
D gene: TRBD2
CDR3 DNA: TGCGCCAGCAGCCATACTAGCGGAACTAGCACAGATACGCAGTATTTT
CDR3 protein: CASSHTSGTSTDTQYF

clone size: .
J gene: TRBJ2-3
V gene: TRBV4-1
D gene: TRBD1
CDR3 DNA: TGCGCCAGCACCCAGAGGCGTACAGGGGGCAGGTCAGATACGCAGTATTTT
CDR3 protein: CASTQRRTGGRSDTQYF

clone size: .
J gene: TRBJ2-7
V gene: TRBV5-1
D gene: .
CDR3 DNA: TGCGCCAGCAGCTTCGAGCCGGAGGGGCTCTACGAGCAGTACTTC
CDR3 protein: CASSFEPEGLYEQYF

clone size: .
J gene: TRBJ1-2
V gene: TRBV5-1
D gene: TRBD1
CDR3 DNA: TGCGCCAGCAGCTCGAATGGGACAGTATATGGCTACACCTTC
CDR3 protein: CASSSNGTVYGYTF

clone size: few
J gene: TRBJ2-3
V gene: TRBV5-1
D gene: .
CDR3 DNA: TGCGCCAGCAGCTTGGAACTACCAGGGGGGCATAATACGCAGTATTTT
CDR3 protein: CASSLELPGGHNTQYF

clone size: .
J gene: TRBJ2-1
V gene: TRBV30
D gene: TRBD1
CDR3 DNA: TGTGCCTGGAGTCGGACAGGGGCGAATGAGCAGTTCTTC
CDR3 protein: CAWSRTGANEQFF

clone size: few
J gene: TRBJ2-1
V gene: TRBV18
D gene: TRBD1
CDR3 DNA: TGTGCCAGCTCACCGTTACAGGGGGTCCTCCCCTACAATGAGCAGTTCTTC
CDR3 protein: CASSPLQGVLPYNEQFF

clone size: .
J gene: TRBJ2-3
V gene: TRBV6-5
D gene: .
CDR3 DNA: TGTGCCAGCAGTTACTCCGCGAGTCCAGATACGCAGTATTTT
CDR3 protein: CASSYSASPDTQYF

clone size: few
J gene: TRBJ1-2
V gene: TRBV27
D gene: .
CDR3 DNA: TGTGCCAGCAGTTTTTTCAGAGACTATGGCTACACCTTC
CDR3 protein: CASSFFRDYGYTF

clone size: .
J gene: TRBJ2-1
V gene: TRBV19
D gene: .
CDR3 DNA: TGTGCCAGTAGTATAAATACAGGGGGGGTCAATGAGCAGTTCTTC
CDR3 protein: CASSINTGGVNEQFF

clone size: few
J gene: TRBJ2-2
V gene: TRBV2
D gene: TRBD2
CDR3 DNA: TGTGCCAGCAGTGATCTAGCGGGGGCGAACACCGGGGAGCTGTTTTTT
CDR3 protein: CASSDLAGANTGELFF

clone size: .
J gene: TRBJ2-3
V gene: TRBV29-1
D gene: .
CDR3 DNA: TGCAGCGTTGGGCGTCAACCAAACATCGTGAATACGCAGTATTTT
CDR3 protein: CSVGRQPNIVNTQYF

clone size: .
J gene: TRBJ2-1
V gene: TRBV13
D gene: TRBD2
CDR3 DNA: TGTGCCAGCAGCACTTCCGGGGCGGGGGACAATGAGCAGTTCTTC
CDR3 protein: CASSTSGAGDNEQFF

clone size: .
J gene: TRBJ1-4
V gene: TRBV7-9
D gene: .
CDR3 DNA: TGTGCCAGCAGCTCGGGACTTTTCGAAGGTGAAAAACTGTTTTTT
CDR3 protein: CASSSGLFEGEKLFF

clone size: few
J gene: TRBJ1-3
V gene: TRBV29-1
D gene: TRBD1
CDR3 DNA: TGCAGCGCCTCAGGACAGGCGGAAGGAAACACCATATATTTT
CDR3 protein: CSASGQAEGNTIYF

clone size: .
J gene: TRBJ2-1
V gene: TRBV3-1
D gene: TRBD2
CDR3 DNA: TGTGCCAGCAGCCAAGTTCAGCGGGGGGGCCTCGATGAGCAGTTCTTC
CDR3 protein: CASSQVQRGGLDEQFF

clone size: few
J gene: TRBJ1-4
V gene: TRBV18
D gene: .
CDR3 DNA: TGTGCCAGCTCACTCATAAGGACAGAGAATGAAAAACTGTTTTTT
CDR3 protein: CASSLIRTENEKLFF

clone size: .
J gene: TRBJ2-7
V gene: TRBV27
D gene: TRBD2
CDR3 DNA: TGTGCCAGCAGTTCCATCGGGACTAACAACTACGAGCAGTACTTC
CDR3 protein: CASSSIGTNNYEQYF

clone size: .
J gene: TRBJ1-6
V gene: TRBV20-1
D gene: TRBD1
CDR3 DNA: TGCAGTGCTAGAGATACAGGGGATACTTCACCCCTCCACTTT
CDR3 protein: CSARDTGDTSPLHF

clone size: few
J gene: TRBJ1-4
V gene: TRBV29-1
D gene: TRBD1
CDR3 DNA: TGCAGCGGCACCGAGGACAGGGGGGGAAAACTGTTTTTT
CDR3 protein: CSGTEDRGGKLFF

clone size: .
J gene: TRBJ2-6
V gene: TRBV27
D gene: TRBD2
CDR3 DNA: TGTGCCAGCAGCCCCAACAGCGGGGGGCTTTACTCTGGGGCCAACGTCCTGACTTTC
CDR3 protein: CASSPNSGGLYSGANVLTF

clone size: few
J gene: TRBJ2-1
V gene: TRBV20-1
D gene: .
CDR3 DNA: TGCAGTGCTAGAGATCCCAGGGCGGCCTACAATGAGCAGTTCTTC
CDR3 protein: CSARDPRAAYNEQFF

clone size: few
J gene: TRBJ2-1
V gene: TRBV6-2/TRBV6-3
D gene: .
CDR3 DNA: TGTGCCAGCAGTTACACCGACAGGAGCTCCTACAATGAGCAGTTCTTC
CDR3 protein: CASSYTDRSSYNEQFF

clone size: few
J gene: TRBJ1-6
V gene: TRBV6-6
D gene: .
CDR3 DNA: TGTGCCAGCAGGGGCCTCGGGGGCGGGGGTTCACCCCTCCACTTT
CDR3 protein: CASRGLGGGGSPLHF

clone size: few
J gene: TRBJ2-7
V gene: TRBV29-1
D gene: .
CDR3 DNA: TGCAGCGTTTCCCGGACCCAGAAATCCTACGAGCAGTACTTC
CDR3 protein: CSVSRTQKSYEQYF

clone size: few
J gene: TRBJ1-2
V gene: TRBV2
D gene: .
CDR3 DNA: TGTGCCAGCAGTTTTTCTAGAGCGGGTCGGACCTTC
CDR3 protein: CASSFSRAGRTF